What follows is one T cell receptor beta chain and its context. Original data processing: From reference gene primer amplification, estimates of nucleated cell counts were derived. Clones were sequenced by immunoSEQ multiplex PCR, and TCRdb holds only the in-frame ones, with some missing. The V and J calls and clone size were taken over from that table, and D and trimming were inferred from the DNA. The sample consists of over 300,000 clones, around 82% of them appearing once. These data are taken from a study of blood T cell repertoires in COVID-19. Study-level information: COVID-19 samples collected from the United States, Italy and Spain covered acute and convalescent phases. From T cells, B-cell-depleted T cells, or PBMCs came the material, which was cDNA or gDNA.

V gave up 6 bases and J gave up 0 bases, with 9 bases separating them. CDR3 length equals 14 residues. Germline loops: CDR1 ENHRY, CDR2 SYGVKD. Sequencing was carried out using peripheral blood. The sequence was obtained from a woman in her fifties or sixties with acute or convalescent COVID-19. This chain uses TRBV10-3 with TRBJ1-5; TRBD1 might be the D (6 bases). The CDR3 nucleotides read TGTGCCATCAGGGGGACAAATAGCAATCAGCCCCAGCATTTT. This sequence encodes CAIRGTNSNQPQHF.